This T cell receptor (beta chain) was observed in a study of blood T cell repertoires in COVID-19. Study overall: Donors in the United States, Italy and Spain gave samples during acute or convalescent COVID-19. T cells, B-cell-depleted T cells, or PBMCs supplied cDNA or gDNA.

Across under 25 US areas, participants ranged in age from about 18 to 89 years. Donors were grouped by their self-reported clinical history. This clone showed up just once. Sequencing was performed with immunoSEQ multiplex PCR; in TCRdb, only in-frame clones are kept and a portion is missing. Found here are 400,000 to 550,000 clones, 87% of them singletons; the top ten hold 1.5% to 2%. The germline V gene has CDR1 SGHTA and CDR2 FQGNSA. V was clipped by 2 bases and J by 4 bases; unmatched bases: 9. The CDR3 has 17 amino acids. Sequencing input: PBMCs or T cells enriched from blood (not recorded which). The chain carries TRBV7-2 and TRBJ2-1, with 9 bases identical to TRBD2. This sequence was found in a woman younger than 30 with acute COVID-19. CDR3 amino acids: CASSLSAGGPRYNEQFF. The CDR3 region has the DNA TGTGCCAGCAGCTTATCGGCGGGAGGGCCCCGGTACAATGAGCAGTTCTTC.